Listed below are T cell receptor delta chains from one sample, sequenced in a study of gamma-delta T cells after stem cell transplantation. TCRdb re-processed the RT-PCR reads via CATT. The sample consists of thousands of delta-chain clones, about 15% of them appearing once. Sequencing was carried out using gamma-delta T cells. These receptors all come from a human donor. It is not recorded whose cells these are; they may come from a transplant donor. Each CDR3 is given with its conserved first and last residue. The D gene is left open where the match is weak. Only part of the rows carry a size: once, few, many, or a class if the clone is expanded.

J gene	clone size	V gene	D gene	CDR3 protein	CDR3 DNA
TRDJ1	few	TRDV1	TRDD3	CALGEGTTWGIRYTDKLIF	TGTGCTCTTGGGGAAGGAACTACGTGGGGGATACGGTACACCGATAAACTCATCTTT
TRDJ3	NA	TRDV2	TRDD3	CACDTWGIRVSWDTRQMFF	TGTGCCTGTGACACCTGGGGGATACGAGTCTCCTGGGACACCCGACAGATGTTTTTC
TRDJ1	medium-sized	TRDV2	TRDD3	CACVLGDTDKLIF	TGTGCCTGTGTACTGGGGGACACCGATAAACTCATCTTT
TRDJ1	medium-sized	TRDV1	TRDD3	CALGAFLRGIPWYTDKLIF	TGTGCTCTTGGGGCTTTCCTACGGGGGATACCCTGGTACACCGATAAACTCATCTTT
TRDJ1	NA	TRDV1	TRDD3	CALGETSRGIREDSPYTDKLIF	TGTGCTCTTGGGGAAACGTCCCGGGGGATACGTGAGGACTCCCCTTACACCGATAAACTCATCTTT
TRDJ1	medium-sized	TRDV2	NA	CACDTGSTNKLIF	TGTGCCTGTGACACCGGCTCCACAAATAAACTCATCTTT
TRDJ3	medium-sized	TRDV2	NA	CACEPLAPSWDTRQMFF	TGTGCCTGTGAGCCTCTGGCCCCCTCCTGGGACACCCGACAGATGTTTTTC
TRDJ1	NA	TRDV2	TRDD3	CACDTVLGDTQADKLIF	TGTGCCTGTGACACCGTACTGGGGGATACGCAAGCCGATAAACTCATCTTT
TRDJ1	NA	TRDV3	TRDD2	CALHFLRLGCPQDTDKLIF	TGTGCCCTCCACTTCCTACGTCTGGGATGCCCTCAGGACACCGATAAACTCATCTTT
TRDJ1	few	TRDV1	NA	CALGELVHSMEREYTDKLIF	TGTGCTCTTGGGGAACTAGTCCACAGTATGGAAAGGGAGTACACCGATAAACTCATCTTT
TRDJ1	medium-sized	TRDV1	NA	CALGELRADCSPHKLIF	TGTGCTCTTGGGGAACTACGGGCGGACTGCAGTCCTCATAAACTCATCTTT
TRDJ1	few	TRDV3	TRDD3	CAFRNVRYWGILYSDKLIF	TGTGCCTTTCGAAATGTGCGGTACTGGGGGATATTGTATTCCGATAAACTCATCTTT
TRDJ1	NA	TRAV29/DV5	TRDD3	CAASAQPLLGDTIETDKLIF	TGTGCAGCAAGCGCGCAGCCATTACTGGGGGATACAATAGAAACCGATAAACTCATCTTT
TRDJ2	few	TRDV3	TRDD3	CALLGGGITAQLFF	TGTGCCCTACTGGGGGGGGGTATAACAGCACAACTCTTCTTT
TRDJ1	NA	TRDV1	TRDD3	CALGEFTPPPTWGILSVGGLIF	TGTGCTCTTGGGGAATTTACCCCGCCGCCCACTTGGGGGATACTTAGCGTGGGAGGCCTCATCTTT
TRDJ3	medium-sized	TRDV2	NA	CACDTWGPSWDTRQMFF	TGTGCCTGTGACACCTGGGGGCCCTCCTGGGACACCCGACAGATGTTTTTC
TRDJ3	few	TRAV29/DV5	NA	CAARVGLSSWDTRQMFF	TGTGCAGCCCGGGTGGGTCTTAGCTCCTGGGACACCCGACAGATGTTTTTC
TRDJ1	few	TRDV1	NA	CALGERAVSNPTLAGGRNSYTDKLIF	TGTGCTCTTGGGGAACGGGCCGTGAGTAATCCTACGTTGGCTGGGGGCCGCAATTCATACACCGATAAACTCATCTTT
TRDJ1	NA	TRAV29/DV5	TRDD3	CAASAKVGLGDTNKLIF	TGTGCAGCAAGCGCAAAGGTTGGGCTGGGGGATACAAATAAACTCATCTTT
TRDJ1	medium-sized	TRDV1	TRDD2	CALGELPSCRTGTTDKLIF	TGTGCTCTTGGGGAACTTCCTTCCTGCCGTACTGGAACCACCGATAAACTCATCTTT